This T cell receptor (beta chain) is from a study of T cells in tuberculosis. Looking at the study overall: The T cells targeted glucose monomycolate, a mycobacterial lipid, via CD1B. IGRA-negative adolescents, IGRA-positive adolescents with latent tuberculosis and adults with active tuberculosis formed this South African cohort. Study-level results: Shorter CDR3-alpha in active tuberculosis partly drove smaller distances. GEM motif frequencies gave 70% accuracy; the GMM repertoire gave about 86%.

Time point reported: new active TB diagnosis, blood taken before or within 7 days of starting treatment. To note about this clone: Its antigen remains unidentified.

Produced via immunoSEQ multiplex PCR; TCRdb's table is partial and in-frame only. The sample includes tens of thousands of clones, roughly nine tenths of them seen just once. The V gene's germline CDR1 is LNHDA and CDR2 SQIVND (reference sequence). V gave up 5 bases and J gave up 0 bases; unmatched junction bases: 4. This CDR3 comprises 15 residues. The origin of this receptor is an adult with tuberculosis. Some clones in this sample may be carry-over from other donors' samples. This chain uses TRBV19 with TRBJ1-3, with 7 bases fitting TRBD1. Sequencing was performed on PBMCs, taken at tuberculosis diagnosis. This chain's CDR3 is CASSFGQDSGNTIYF. Here the CDR3 DNA reads TGTGCCAGTAGTTTTGGACAGGACTCTGGAAACACCATATATTTT.